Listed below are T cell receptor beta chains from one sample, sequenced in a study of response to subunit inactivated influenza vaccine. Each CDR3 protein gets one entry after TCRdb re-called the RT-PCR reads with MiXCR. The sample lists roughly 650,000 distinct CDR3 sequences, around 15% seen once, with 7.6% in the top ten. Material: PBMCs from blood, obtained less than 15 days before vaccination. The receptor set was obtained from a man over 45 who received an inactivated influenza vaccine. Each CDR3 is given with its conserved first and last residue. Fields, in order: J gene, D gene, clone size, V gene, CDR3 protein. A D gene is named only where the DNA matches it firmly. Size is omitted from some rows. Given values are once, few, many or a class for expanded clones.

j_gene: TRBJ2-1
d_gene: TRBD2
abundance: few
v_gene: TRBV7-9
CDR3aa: CASSRTSGRYDEQFF

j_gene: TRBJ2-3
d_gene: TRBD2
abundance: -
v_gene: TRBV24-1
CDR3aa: CATSDSGLAGADTQYF

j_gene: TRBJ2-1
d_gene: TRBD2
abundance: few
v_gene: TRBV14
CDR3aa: CASSQGLAGIQSREQFF

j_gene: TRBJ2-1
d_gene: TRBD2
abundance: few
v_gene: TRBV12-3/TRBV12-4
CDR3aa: CASSKSGTSGNEQFF

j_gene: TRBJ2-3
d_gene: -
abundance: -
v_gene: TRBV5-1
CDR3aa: CASSAGSFTDTQYF

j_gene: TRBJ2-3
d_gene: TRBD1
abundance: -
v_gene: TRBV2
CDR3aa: CASQGQSLALAQYF

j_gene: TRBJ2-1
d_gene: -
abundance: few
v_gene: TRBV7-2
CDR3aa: CASSILLVSNEQFF

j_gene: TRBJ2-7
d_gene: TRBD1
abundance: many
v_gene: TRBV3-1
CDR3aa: CASSQYLSDRGSEQYF

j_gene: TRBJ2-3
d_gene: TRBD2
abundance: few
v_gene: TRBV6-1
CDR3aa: CASRGTSQGTDTQYF

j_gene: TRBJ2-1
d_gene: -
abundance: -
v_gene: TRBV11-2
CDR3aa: CASSSTRGRSYNEQFF

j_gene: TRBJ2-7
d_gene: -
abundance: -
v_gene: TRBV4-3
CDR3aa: CASSHRAGSYEQYF

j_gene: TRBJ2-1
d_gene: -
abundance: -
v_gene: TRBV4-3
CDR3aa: CASSKLVWDEQFF

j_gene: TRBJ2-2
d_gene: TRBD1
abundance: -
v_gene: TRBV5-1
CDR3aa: CASSYRDSNTGELFF

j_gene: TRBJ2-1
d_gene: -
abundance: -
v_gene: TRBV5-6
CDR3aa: CASKLSTVLYGEQFF

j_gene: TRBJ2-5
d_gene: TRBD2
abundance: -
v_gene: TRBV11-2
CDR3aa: CASSPIAGRGETQYF

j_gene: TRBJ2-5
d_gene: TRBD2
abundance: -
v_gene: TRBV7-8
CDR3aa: CASSPTSVRGKTQYF

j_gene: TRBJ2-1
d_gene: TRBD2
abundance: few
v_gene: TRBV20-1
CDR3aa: CSGTSGTYNEQFF

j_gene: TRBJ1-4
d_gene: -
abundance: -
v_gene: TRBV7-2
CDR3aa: CASSLGGGRELFF

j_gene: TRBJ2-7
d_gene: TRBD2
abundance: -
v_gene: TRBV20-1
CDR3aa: CSARLGLAAFSYEQYF

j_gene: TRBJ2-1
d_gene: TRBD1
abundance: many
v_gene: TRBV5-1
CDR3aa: CASSFRQGANNEQFF

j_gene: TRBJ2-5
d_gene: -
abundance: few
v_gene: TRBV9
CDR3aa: CASSVGSGQKIQETQYF

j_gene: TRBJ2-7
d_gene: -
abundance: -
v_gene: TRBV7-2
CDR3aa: CASSLDLHEQYF

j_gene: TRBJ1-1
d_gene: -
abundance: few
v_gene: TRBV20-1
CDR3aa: CSAREGGMAGTEAFF

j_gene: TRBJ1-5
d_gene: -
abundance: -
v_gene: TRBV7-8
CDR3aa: CASSPKAQHSNQPQHF

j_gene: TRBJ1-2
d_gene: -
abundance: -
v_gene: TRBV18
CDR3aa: CASSPQVNYGYTF

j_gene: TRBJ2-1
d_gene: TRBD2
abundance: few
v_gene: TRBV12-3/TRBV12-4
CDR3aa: CASTMTSSYNEQFF

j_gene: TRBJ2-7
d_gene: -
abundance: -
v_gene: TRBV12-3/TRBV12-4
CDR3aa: CASTRPGSSYEQYF

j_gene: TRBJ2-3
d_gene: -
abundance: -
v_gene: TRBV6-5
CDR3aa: CASSYSRPYTDTQYF

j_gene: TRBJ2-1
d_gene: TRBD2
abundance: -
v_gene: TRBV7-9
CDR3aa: CASSPAPSGDNEQFF

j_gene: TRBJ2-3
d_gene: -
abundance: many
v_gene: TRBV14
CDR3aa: CASSQGSVEDTQYF

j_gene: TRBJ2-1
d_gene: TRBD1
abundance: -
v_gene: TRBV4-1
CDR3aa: CASSHRTGTYNEQFF

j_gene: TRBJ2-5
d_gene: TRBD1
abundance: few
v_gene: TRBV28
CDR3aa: CASSTQTGEHETQYF

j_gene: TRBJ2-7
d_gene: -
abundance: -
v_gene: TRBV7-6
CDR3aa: CASSLGAQGFYEQYF

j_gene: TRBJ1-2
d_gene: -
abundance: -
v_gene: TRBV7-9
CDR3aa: CASSRRQVYGYTF

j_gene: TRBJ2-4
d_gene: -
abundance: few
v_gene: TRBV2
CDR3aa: CASSERSSESVKNIQYF

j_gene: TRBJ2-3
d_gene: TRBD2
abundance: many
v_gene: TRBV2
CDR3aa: CASSEARAGVNTDTQYF

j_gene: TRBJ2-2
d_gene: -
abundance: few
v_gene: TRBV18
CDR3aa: CASSPEPGTMAGELFF

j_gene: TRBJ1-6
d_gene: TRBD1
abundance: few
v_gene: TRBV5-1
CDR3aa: CASSSSGGGNSPLHF

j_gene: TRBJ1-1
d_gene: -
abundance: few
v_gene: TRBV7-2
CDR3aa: CASSLAFWGLGTEAFF

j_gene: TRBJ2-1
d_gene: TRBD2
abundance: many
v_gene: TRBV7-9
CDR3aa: CASSFSGVGNEQFF

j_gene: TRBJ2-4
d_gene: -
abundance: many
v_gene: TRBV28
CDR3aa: CASSFPQGMAKNIQYF

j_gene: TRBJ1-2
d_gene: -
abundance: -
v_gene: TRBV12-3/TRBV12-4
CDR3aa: CASRDGVGYGYTF

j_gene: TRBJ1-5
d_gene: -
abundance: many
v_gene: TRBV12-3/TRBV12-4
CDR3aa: CASSLSKSNQPQHF

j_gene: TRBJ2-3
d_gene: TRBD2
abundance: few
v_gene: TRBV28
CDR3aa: CASSFASGGAFVTDTQYF

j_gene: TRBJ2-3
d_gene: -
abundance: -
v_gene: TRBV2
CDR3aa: CASSDRLRTDTQYF

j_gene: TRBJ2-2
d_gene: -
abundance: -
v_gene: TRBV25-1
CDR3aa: CASSERAGIYTGELFF